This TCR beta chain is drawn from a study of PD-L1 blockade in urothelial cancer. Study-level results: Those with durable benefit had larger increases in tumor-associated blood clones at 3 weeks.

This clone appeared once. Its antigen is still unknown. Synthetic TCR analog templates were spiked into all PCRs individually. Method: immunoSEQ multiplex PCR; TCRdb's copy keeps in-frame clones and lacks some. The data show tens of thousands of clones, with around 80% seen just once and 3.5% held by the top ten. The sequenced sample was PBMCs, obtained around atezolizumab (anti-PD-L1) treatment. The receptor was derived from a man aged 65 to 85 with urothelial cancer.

The CDR3 coding sequence is TGTGCCAGCAGTGAATGGCAGGGAGGGGATGAAAAACTGTTTTTT. Translated: CASSEWQGGDEKLFF. The gene calls are TRBV25-1 and TRBJ1-4, with D possibly matching TRBD1 (5 bases). Germline V CDR1 and CDR2: MGHDK, SYGVNS. There are 15 residues in the CDR3. Trimming took off 1 base at V and 6 bases at J, with 12 bases between the two ends.